This is a list of T cell receptor beta chains from one sample in a study of PD-L1 blockade in urothelial cancer. Sequencing was performed with immunoSEQ multiplex PCR; in TCRdb, only in-frame clones are kept and a portion is missing. The table has about 79,000 clones, around 85% seen once. The specimen comprised PBMCs, sampled around atezolizumab (anti-PD-L1) treatment. The origin of the receptors is a man aged 35 to 55 with urothelial cancer. Each CDR3 is given with its conserved first and last residue. The order of the fields is J gene, V gene, clone size, D gene, CDR3 DNA, CDR3 protein. D genes are given only for firm matches. Some rows mark clone size as missing; the rest say once, few, many or name a class of expanded clone.

j_call: TRBJ1-2; v_call: TRBV7-9; clone_size: once; d_call: TRBD1; cdr3_nt: TGTGCCAGCAGCTTAAAGGGGGCGGGAGGCTACACCTTC; cdr3_aa: CASSLKGAGGYTF
j_call: TRBJ1-6; v_call: TRBV6-5; clone_size: NA; d_call: TRBD1; cdr3_nt: TGTGCCAGCAGCCAGGGGGCCTATAATTCACCCCTCCACTTT; cdr3_aa: CASSQGAYNSPLHF
j_call: TRBJ1-2; v_call: TRBV7-3; clone_size: few; d_call: TRBD1; cdr3_nt: TGTGCCAGCAGCCCCCACCAGGGGGCTGACTATGGCTACACCTTC; cdr3_aa: CASSPHQGADYGYTF
j_call: TRBJ2-1; v_call: TRBV9; clone_size: once; d_call: NA; cdr3_nt: TGTGCCAGCAGCGTAGCTTTTTGGGCTATTGAGCAGTTCTTC; cdr3_aa: CASSVAFWAIEQFF
j_call: TRBJ1-2; v_call: TRBV6-6; clone_size: NA; d_call: TRBD1; cdr3_nt: TGTGCCAGCAGTAAATGGACAGGAGTGGAACGGAATGGCTACACCTTC; cdr3_aa: CASSKWTGVERNGYTF
j_call: TRBJ1-1; v_call: TRBV19; clone_size: NA; d_call: NA; cdr3_nt: TGTGCCAGTAGCGGGACTCCCGGGAACACTGAAGCTTTCTTT; cdr3_aa: CASSGTPGNTEAFF
j_call: TRBJ1-5; v_call: TRBV15; clone_size: few; d_call: NA; cdr3_nt: TGTGCCACCAGCAGTGGCCTGTGGGGCAGCAATCAGCCCCAGCATTTT; cdr3_aa: CATSSGLWGSNQPQHF
j_call: TRBJ1-2; v_call: TRBV25-1; clone_size: few; d_call: NA; cdr3_nt: TGTGCCAGCAGTGATCGGATTACAGCGGATGGCTACACCTTC; cdr3_aa: CASSDRITADGYTF
j_call: TRBJ1-2; v_call: TRBV30; clone_size: NA; d_call: NA; cdr3_nt: TGTGCCTGGAGTGAAACAGGGTCGCAGGGCTACACCTTC; cdr3_aa: CAWSETGSQGYTF
j_call: TRBJ2-2; v_call: TRBV11-2; clone_size: NA; d_call: TRBD1; cdr3_nt: TGTGCCAGCAGCTCTCTTAGGACAGGGCCCGGGGAGCTGTTTTTT; cdr3_aa: CASSSLRTGPGELFF
j_call: TRBJ1-2; v_call: TRBV13; clone_size: few; d_call: TRBD1; cdr3_nt: TGTGCCAGCAGCTTAGGAGGGGGCGCGGAGGGCTACACCTTC; cdr3_aa: CASSLGGGAEGYTF
j_call: TRBJ2-7; v_call: TRBV12-5; clone_size: once; d_call: TRBD1; cdr3_nt: TGTGCTAGTGGTTTGGTACGGGGACAGGGAGGGTACGAGCAGTACTTC; cdr3_aa: CASGLVRGQGGYEQYF
j_call: TRBJ2-7; v_call: TRBV18; clone_size: NA; d_call: NA; cdr3_nt: TGTGCCAGCTCTGGCCCCGGGAACCCCTACGAGCAGTACTTC; cdr3_aa: CASSGPGNPYEQYF
j_call: TRBJ1-1; v_call: TRBV27; clone_size: NA; d_call: NA; cdr3_nt: TGTGCCAGCAGTTTGGGGGGGGCGAACACTGAAGCTTTCTTT; cdr3_aa: CASSLGGANTEAFF
j_call: TRBJ2-7; v_call: TRBV6-5; clone_size: few; d_call: TRBD2; cdr3_nt: TGTGCCAGCAGCGCGGGAGTAAGGTCCTACGAGCAGTACTTC; cdr3_aa: CASSAGVRSYEQYF
j_call: TRBJ1-1; v_call: TRBV30; clone_size: few; d_call: TRBD1; cdr3_nt: TGTGCCTGGAGCCCGACGGGGACAGGAGAAGCTTTCTTT; cdr3_aa: CAWSPTGTGEAFF
j_call: TRBJ2-3; v_call: TRBV27; clone_size: NA; d_call: NA; cdr3_nt: TGTGCCAGCAGTTTTAAACGAAGCGCAGATACGCAGTATTTT; cdr3_aa: CASSFKRSADTQYF
j_call: TRBJ1-2; v_call: TRBV12-2; clone_size: NA; d_call: NA; cdr3_nt: TGTGCAAGTCGCTTAGAGGGGAACTATGGCTACACCTTC; cdr3_aa: CASRLEGNYGYTF
j_call: TRBJ2-3; v_call: TRBV14; clone_size: NA; d_call: NA; cdr3_nt: TGTGCCAGCAGCAAAGTATCTAGCACAGATACGCAGTATTTT; cdr3_aa: CASSKVSSTDTQYF
j_call: TRBJ2-5; v_call: TRBV5-6; clone_size: few; d_call: TRBD1; cdr3_nt: TGTGCCACTACCCCCGGGACAGGGAAAGAGACCCAGTACTTC; cdr3_aa: CATTPGTGKETQYF
j_call: TRBJ2-1; v_call: TRBV13; clone_size: NA; d_call: NA; cdr3_nt: TGTGCCAGCAGCTTATCAGCGGGCCCGATCGCGGGTTCCTACAATGAGCAGTTCTTC; cdr3_aa: CASSLSAGPIAGSYNEQFF
j_call: TRBJ1-1; v_call: TRBV6-7; clone_size: NA; d_call: TRBD1; cdr3_nt: TGTGCCAGCAGTTTATCCGGGGGGGAGAAGGGACAGGGTAACACTGAAGCTTTCTTT; cdr3_aa: CASSLSGGEKGQGNTEAFF
j_call: TRBJ2-7; v_call: TRBV29-1; clone_size: few; d_call: TRBD1; cdr3_nt: TGCAGCGGTAGACAGGGGAATGAGCAGTACTTC; cdr3_aa: CSGRQGNEQYF
j_call: TRBJ1-5; v_call: TRBV18; clone_size: NA; d_call: TRBD1; cdr3_nt: TGTGCCAGCTCCGCTACAGGGGTGGCCCAGCATTTT; cdr3_aa: CASSATGVAQHF
j_call: TRBJ2-1; v_call: TRBV7-2; clone_size: NA; d_call: TRBD2; cdr3_nt: TGTGCCAGCAGCTTAGCGCGGGGGGGCCTCAATGAGCAGTTCTTC; cdr3_aa: CASSLARGGLNEQFF
j_call: TRBJ1-5; v_call: TRBV9; clone_size: few; d_call: NA; cdr3_nt: TGTGCCAGCAGCGTAGGAGGTAGCAATCAGCCCCAGCATTTT; cdr3_aa: CASSVGGSNQPQHF
j_call: TRBJ2-1; v_call: TRBV6-6; clone_size: NA; d_call: NA; cdr3_nt: TGTGCCAGCAGTTCCTCGCATACAAAAAATGAGCAGTTCTTC; cdr3_aa: CASSSSHTKNEQFF
j_call: TRBJ2-1; v_call: TRBV27; clone_size: NA; d_call: NA; cdr3_nt: TGTGCCAGCAGCCTCCCCGGCGGGACAGACAATGAGCAGTTCTTC; cdr3_aa: CASSLPGGTDNEQFF
j_call: TRBJ1-1; v_call: TRBV5-4; clone_size: NA; d_call: TRBD1; cdr3_nt: TGTGCCAGCAGCCAAGATGTCGGGACAGCAGAAGTGGTAGCTTTCTTT; cdr3_aa: CASSQDVGTAEVVAFF
j_call: TRBJ1-1; v_call: TRBV6-5; clone_size: NA; d_call: NA; cdr3_nt: TGTGCCAGCAGTTACTGGAGTAACACTGAAGCTTTCTTT; cdr3_aa: CASSYWSNTEAFF
j_call: TRBJ1-3; v_call: TRBV27; clone_size: NA; d_call: NA; cdr3_nt: TGTGCCAGCAGGCAGACTAGGTCCGGAAACACCATATATTTT; cdr3_aa: CASRQTRSGNTIYF
j_call: TRBJ1-4; v_call: TRBV18; clone_size: NA; d_call: NA; cdr3_nt: TGTGCCAGCTCACGAGGAGAAAAACTGTTTTTT; cdr3_aa: CASSRGEKLFF
j_call: TRBJ1-1; v_call: TRBV19; clone_size: NA; d_call: NA; cdr3_nt: TGTGCCAGTATGCCCCCAGCGGGGGCGGAAGCTTTCTTT; cdr3_aa: CASMPPAGAEAFF
j_call: TRBJ1-1; v_call: TRBV29-1; clone_size: NA; d_call: NA; cdr3_nt: TGCAGCGAGTCCTACAGGGCCGCTGAAGCTTTCTTT; cdr3_aa: CSESYRAAEAFF
j_call: TRBJ2-7; v_call: TRBV28; clone_size: NA; d_call: NA; cdr3_nt: TGTGCCAGCAGTAATACCGGGGTAGCGGCCACCTACGAGCAGTACTTC; cdr3_aa: CASSNTGVAATYEQYF
j_call: TRBJ2-3; v_call: TRBV27; clone_size: NA; d_call: NA; cdr3_nt: TGTGCCAGCAGGCGAGGCTTCACAGATACGCAGTATTTT; cdr3_aa: CASRRGFTDTQYF
j_call: TRBJ1-6; v_call: TRBV5-1; clone_size: NA; d_call: NA; cdr3_nt: TGCGCCAGCAGCGTCTCGTGGGGAGGGCAGTCACCCCTCCACTTT; cdr3_aa: CASSVSWGGQSPLHF
j_call: TRBJ2-5; v_call: TRBV7-8; clone_size: NA; d_call: NA; cdr3_nt: TGTGCCAGCAGCTCAGGGAGGTTCCAAGAGACCCAGTACTTC; cdr3_aa: CASSSGRFQETQYF
j_call: TRBJ2-3; v_call: TRBV14; clone_size: NA; d_call: TRBD1; cdr3_nt: TGTGCCAGCAGCGGGCGGAGGAGACAGGGGGAACGGGGCACAGATACGCAGTATTTT; cdr3_aa: CASSGRRRQGERGTDTQYF
j_call: TRBJ2-5; v_call: TRBV11-2; clone_size: NA; d_call: NA; cdr3_nt: TGTGCCAGCAGCCCAAAAGAGACCCAGTACTTC; cdr3_aa: CASSPKETQYF
j_call: TRBJ1-3; v_call: TRBV9; clone_size: NA; d_call: NA; cdr3_nt: TGTGCCAGCAGCGAAGAGTGGGGAAACACCATATATTTT; cdr3_aa: CASSEEWGNTIYF
j_call: TRBJ2-3; v_call: TRBV11-2; clone_size: NA; d_call: NA; cdr3_nt: TGTGCCAGCAGCTTAGGGATGGGCCGGGGGACAGATACGCAGTATTTT; cdr3_aa: CASSLGMGRGTDTQYF
j_call: TRBJ1-1; v_call: TRBV7-8; clone_size: few; d_call: NA; cdr3_nt: TGTGCCAGCAGCCCCCAGTACACTGAAGCTTTCTTT; cdr3_aa: CASSPQYTEAFF